These 32 T cell receptor beta chains came from one sample sequenced in a study of beta chain features in type 1 diabetes. Findings and limits, study-wide: Moderate but significant shortening of TCRB CDR3s was recorded in all four CD4+ subsets from Type 1 diabetes patients.

No antigen has been assigned to these receptors. The whole isolated RNA underwent reverse transcription, so sequencing captured expressed TCRB transcripts. The data were produced by immunoSEQ multiplex PCR, yet TCRdb's version contains in-frame clones alone and is incomplete. This sample yields about 660,000 clones, of which 11% to 15% are seen a single time; 0.035% to 0.045% belongs to the top ten. The sample consisted of naive CD4+ T cells from blood. Receptors were obtained from a man younger than 35 with type 1 diabetes.

In its sample, this clone was seen a few times. The V and J genes are TRBV30 and TRBJ1-5; D is perhaps TRBD1 (6 bases). Trimming removed 2 bases from V and 7 bases from J, with 12 bases in between. Per germline, CDR1 GTSNPN and CDR2 SVGIG (reference sequence). This CDR3 comprises 13 residues. In DNA, the CDR3 is TGTGCCTGGAGTCATCAGGGGAGGCAGCCCCAGCATTTT. This codes for CAWSHQGRQPQHF.

The rearrangement uses TRBV29-1 and TRBJ1-1; maybe TRBD1 (6 bases). V was trimmed by 7 bases and J by 1 base, leaving 13 bases between them. The CDR3 totals 13 residues. Per the germline V gene, CDR1 is SQVTM and CDR2 is ANQGSEA. The CDR3 sequence is CSADRQANTEAFF. The CDR3 bases are TGCAGCGCAGATAGACAGGCGAACACTGAAGCTTTCTTT.

This clone occurred a few times. J is TRBJ1-4 and V is TRBV29-1; no clear D gene. Deletions cut 1 base from V and 8 bases from J, with 11 bases between. Germline loops: CDR1 SQVTM, CDR2 ANQGSEA. CDR3 length: 13 amino acids. The CDR3 is CSVEGRFGEKLFF. CDR3 in DNA: TGCAGCGTTGAAGGTCGGTTTGGGGAAAAACTGTTTTTT.

In this sample, this clone turned up a few times. This chain uses TRBV4-1 with TRBJ2-3; 14 nucleotides align to TRBD2. Germline CDR1 and CDR2: MGHRA and YSYEKL. CDR3 length: 20 residues. The V segment lost 0 bases and the J segment 6 bases; nucleotides outside the gene matches: 14. The CDR3 DNA reads TGCGCCAGCAGCCAAGATCGTGGGACTAGCGGGAGCGGTAAGGAGGATACGCAGTATTTT. It encodes CASSQDRGTSGSGKEDTQYF.

The V call is TRBV5-1, the J call TRBJ2-7, with 9 positions matching TRBD2. V lost 0 bases and J lost 3; bases outside the gene matches: 7. Germline-derived CDR1 and CDR2 are SGHRS and YFSETQ. This CDR3 contains 16 residues. The CDR3 bases are TGCGCCAGCAGCTTGGTTCCTAGCGGGGTTATCTACGAGCAGTACTTC. Its protein product is CASSLVPSGVIYEQYF.

This clone was found a few times. The chain carries TRBV5-6 and TRBJ1-3; D call uncertain. This CDR3 contains 15 residues. CDR1 is SGHDT, CDR2 YYEEEE, per germline. The V end lost 0 bases, the J end lost 0 bases, and 7 bases lay between the germline ends. In nucleotides, the CDR3 is TGTGCCAGCAGCTTGGAAGGAAGCTCTGGAAACACCATATATTTT. Translation: CASSLEGSSGNTIYF.

The chain employs TRBV30 and TRBJ2-1, with TRBD1 matching 7 bases. Losses at the gene ends were 0 bases for V and 7 bases for J; bases not matched to a gene: 12. Per the germline V gene, CDR1 is GTSNPN and CDR2 is SVGIG (reference sequence). This CDR3 spans 16 amino acids. Written as DNA, the CDR3 is TGTGCCTGGAGTGTACAGGGAAGGGGGCGTAGAAATGAGCAGTTCTTC. This codes for CAWSVQGRGRRNEQFF.

This clone was detected a few times. The V gene is TRBV14, the J gene TRBJ2-3; D not certain. The V gene's germline CDR1 is SGHDN and CDR2 FVKESK. Trimming stripped 0 bases from V and 0 bases from J, with 10 bases between. CDR3 length: 16 residues. The CDR3, as DNA: TGTGCCAGCAGCCAAGACCTAACAGCTAGCACAGATACGCAGTATTTT. Protein sequence: CASSQDLTASTDTQYF.

The chain combines TRBV5-1 with TRBJ1-1, with D hard to call. Germline V CDR1 and CDR2: SGHRS, YFSETQ. The CDR3 is 15 residues long. V dropped 0 bases and J dropped 0 bases, with 9 bases sitting between them. The chain's CDR3 is CASSLGGPMNTEAFF. CDR3 nucleotide sequence: TGCGCCAGCAGCTTGGGCGGCCCCATGAACACTGAAGCTTTCTTT.

CDR3 coding DNA: TGTGCCAGCAGCCGGGACACCAATACGCAGTATTTT. Protein: CASSRDTNTQYF. This chain links TRBV7-2 with TRBJ2-3; tentatively, D is TRBD1 (6 bases). Germline loops: CDR1 SGHTA, CDR2 FQGNSA. The CDR3 has 12 amino acids. The V and J ends lost 5 bases and 7 bases respectively, with 10 bases between them.

This clone turned up a few times. The V and J genes are TRBV4-3 and TRBJ1-2, with no clear D. The germline V and J ends were trimmed by 4 bases and 4 bases, with 16 bases remaining between them. This CDR3 is built from 15 residues. CDR1 is LGHNA, CDR2 YSLEER, per germline. The CDR3 DNA reads TGCGCCAGCAGCCCTGCGGTGGGCGGGAGCTATGGCTACACCTTC. Translating gives CASSPAVGGSYGYTF.

CDR3: CASSSTVGTVNSPLHF. The CDR3 nucleotides read TGTGCCAGCAGCTCGACTGTGGGGACAGTGAATTCACCCCTCCACTTT. The J gene is TRBJ1-6, the V gene TRBV7-2, with TRBD1 identical over 7 bases. This CDR3 contains 16 residues. Germline V gene sequence: CDR1 SGHTA, CDR2 FQGNSA. V trimming: 4 bases; J trimming: 7 bases; junction bases outside the gene matches: 10.

A few counts support this clone. The CDR3 coding sequence is TGCAGTGGAGACAGTCTATATGGCTACACCTTC. Translated: CSGDSLYGYTF. The J gene is TRBJ1-2, the V gene TRBV20-1, with a tentative D call TRBD1 (5 bases). Between the trimmed V and J ends, which lost 7 bases and 5 bases, there was a span of 11 bases. The CDR3 runs 11 residues. In germline, CDR1 is DFQATT, CDR2 SNEGSKA (reference sequence).

There are a few counts of this clone. This CDR3 reads CASSLGLAGSYKNIQYF. CDR3 DNA: TGTGCCAGCAGCTTGGGGCTAGCGGGAAGTTACAAAAACATTCAGTACTTC. The rearrangement links TRBV5-4 to TRBJ2-4; TRBD2 agrees at 9 bases. The germline gives CDR1 SGHNT, CDR2 YYREEE (reference sequence). V gave up 0 bases and J gave up 3 bases; unmatched junction bases: 7. The CDR3 extends over 17 amino acids.

This clone was found a few times. The chain combines TRBV23-1 with TRBJ2-5, with D tentatively TRBD1 (6 bases). Being an ORF, TRBV23-1 has a function that is uncertain. The CDR3 has 15 amino acids. Between the trimmed V and J ends, which lost 0 bases and 3 bases, there was a span of 11 bases. The chain's CDR3 is CASSQSGQRKETQYF. In nucleotides, the CDR3 is TGCGCCAGCAGTCAATCAGGACAGAGGAAAGAGACCCAGTACTTC.

V is TRBV4-1 and J is TRBJ2-7; 11 bases are a match to TRBD2. Looked up from germline, CDR1 is MGHRA and CDR2 is YSYEKL. The J segment lost 3 bases and the V segment lost 0 bases, leaving 4 bases of the junction unmatched. This CDR3 is 16 amino acids long. The CDR3 here is CASSQEIGTSGYEQYF. CDR3 nucleotide sequence: TGCGCCAGCAGCCAAGAGATCGGGACTAGCGGCTACGAGCAGTACTTC.

V and J are TRBV7-2 and TRBJ2-1; 8 bases agree with TRBD2. Germline CDR1 is SGHTA and CDR2 is FQGNSA. The CDR3 has 14 amino acids. V shed 5 bases and J 7 bases; nucleotides not matched to a gene: 7. In nucleotides, the CDR3 is TGTGCCAGCAGCCCACAGCGGGGGAGGAATGAGCAGTTCTTC. This sequence encodes CASSPQRGRNEQFF.

Concerning this clone itself: This sample also contains other DNA sequences that code for the same CDR3. This chain connects TRBV7-9 to TRBJ1-2; tentatively, D is TRBD1 (6 bases). The V and J ends lost 3 bases and 2 bases respectively, with 7 bases between them. This CDR3 is 13 amino acids long. CDR1 and CDR2 (germline): SEHNR, FQNEAQ (reference sequence). The CDR3 loop reads CASSFGQNYGYTF. The CDR3 bases are TGTGCCAGCAGCTTCGGACAGAACTATGGCTACACCTTC.

The CDR3 bases are TGTGCCAGCTCACCTCAGGGAGAGGGGAATCAGCCCCAGCATTTT. Protein sequence: CASSPQGEGNQPQHF. The rearrangement links TRBV18 to TRBJ1-5; perhaps TRBD1 as D (5 bases). V lost 3 bases, J lost 4 bases, and 13 bases lay in between. Per germline, CDR1 KGHSH and CDR2 LQKENI. CDR3 size: 15 residues.

A few counts support this clone. The gene calls are TRBV20-1 and TRBJ1-2; D unresolved. The germline gives CDR1 DFQATT, CDR2 SNEGSKA (reference sequence). CDR3 size: 11 residues. Trimming shortened V by 0 bases and J by 7 bases, and 6 bases separated the two germline ends. The CDR3 here is CSARDFGGYTF. The CDR3 DNA follows: TGCAGTGCTAGAGACTTCGGTGGCTACACCTTC.

This clone was observed a handful of times. The chain links TRBV7-2 to TRBJ2-7; D is perhaps TRBD1 (6 bases). Germline assignment: CDR1 SGHTA and CDR2 FQGNSA. V gave up 5 bases and J gave up 2 bases, with 13 bases separating them. The CDR3 has 14 amino acids. In nucleotides, the CDR3 is TGTGCCAGCAGCCAATACAGGGATACCTACGAGCAGTACTTC. It specifies CASSQYRDTYEQYF.

This chain joins TRBV19 and TRBJ1-2, with 8 bases matching TRBD1. The V segment lost 4 bases and the J segment 4 bases; nucleotides outside the gene matches: 8. The CDR3 totals 15 residues. The germline gives CDR1 LNHDA, CDR2 SQIVND (reference sequence). Written as DNA, the CDR3 is TGTGCCAGTAGTACCTTACCGGGACAGGTCTATGGCTACACCTTC. Translation gives CASSTLPGQVYGYTF.

The chain uses TRBV15 and TRBJ2-3; D may be TRBD1 or TRBD2 (5 bases each). V lost 1 base and J lost 5, with 13 bases in between. Germline CDR1 LNHNV, CDR2 YYDKDF (reference sequence). There are 15 residues in the CDR3. CDR3 nucleotides: TGTGCCACCAGCAGAGGGGGGAGTCAGGTAGATACGCAGTATTTT. As protein: CATSRGGSQVDTQYF.

For the CDR3, the DNA is TGTGCCACCCGACTAGCGGGGAACACCGGGGAGCTGTTTTTT. The encoded protein is CATRLAGNTGELFF. The chain couples TRBV19 to TRBJ2-2, with TRBD2 matching over 10 bases. CDR3 length: 14 amino acids. CDR1 LNHDA and CDR2 SQIVND come from the germline V gene (reference sequence). V shed 10 bases, J shed 1 base, and the junction held 3 bases outside the gene matches.

J is TRBJ1-4 and V is TRBV4-1, with D possibly matching TRBD1 (6 bases). CDR1 MGHRA and CDR2 YSYEKL come from the germline V gene. Trimming removed 1 base from V and 8 bases from J, with 14 bases in between. There are 15 residues in the CDR3. CDR3 amino acids: CASSQGFTGFEKLFF. In nucleotides, the CDR3 is TGCGCCAGCAGCCAAGGTTTCACAGGGTTCGAAAAACTGTTTTTT.

This clone occurred a few times. Other DNA sequences in the sample encode the same CDR3. The V and J genes are TRBV25-1 and TRBJ2-7; TRBD2 might be the D (6 bases). CDR3 length: 12 amino acids. Trimming removed 3 bases from V and 4 bases from J, with 7 bases in between. Germline V lookup: CDR1 MGHDK, CDR2 SYGVNS. The CDR3 coding sequence is TGTGCCAGCAGTGATCGGGGGTACGAGCAGTACTTC. Translating it yields CASSDRGYEQYF.

The rearrangement links TRBV6-4 to TRBJ2-5; 8 nucleotides line up with TRBD2. Trimming cost V 4 bases and J 5 bases; bases outside gene matches: 9. The CDR3 spans 15 residues. Germline loops: CDR1 MRHNA, CDR2 SNTAGT. The CDR3 is CASSASGSEGETQYF. The CDR3 DNA is TGTGCCAGCAGTGCCAGCGGGAGTGAGGGGGAGACCCAGTACTTC.

A few counts support this clone. The CDR3 DNA is TGCAGCGTTGAATATCGAACAGGGAAGTCCAATCAGCCCCAGCATTTT. Its protein is CSVEYRTGKSNQPQHF. This chain uses TRBV29-1 with TRBJ1-5; tentative D call: TRBD1 (6 bases). Germline assignment: CDR1 SQVTM and CDR2 ANQGSEA. V was trimmed by 2 bases and J by 3 bases, leaving 17 bases between them. There are 16 residues in the CDR3.

V usage is TRBV6-6 and J usage is TRBJ2-7; 9 bases map to TRBD1. CDR1 is MNHNY, CDR2 SVGAGI, per germline (reference sequence). The V segment lost 2 bases and the J segment 2 bases; nucleotides outside the gene matches: 7. This CDR3 has 16 amino acids. CDR3 DNA sequence: TGTGCCAGCAGTTACCTCGGGAGACAGGGGGCCTACGAGCAGTACTTC. Amino acid sequence: CASSYLGRQGAYEQYF.

V gene TRBV28 combines with J gene TRBJ2-1, with 8 nucleotides matching TRBD1. The germline gives CDR1 MDHEN, CDR2 SYDVKM. This CDR3 has 16 amino acids. V was pared by 5 bases and J by 3 bases, with 9 bases of the junction left unmatched. In nucleotides, the CDR3 is TGTGCCAGCAGTACGGCCGGGACAGGAGACTACAATGAGCAGTTCTTC. This codes for CASSTAGTGDYNEQFF.

This clone has just a few counts. V usage is TRBV7-8 and J usage is TRBJ2-6; D perhaps matches TRBD2 (5 bases). Trimming took off 3 bases at V and 7 bases at J, with 13 bases between the two ends. CDR1 SGHVS and CDR2 FQNEAQ come from the germline V gene. This CDR3 has 15 residues. CDR3 sequence reads: CASSFRGIGANVLTF. The CDR3 DNA is TGTGCCAGCAGCTTTCGGGGTATAGGTGCCAACGTCCTGACTTTC. Together with reference TRBV7-8 and TRBJ2-6, the CDR3 gives the full variable domain: GAGVSQSPRYKVAKRGQDVALRCDPISGHVSLFWYQQALGQGPEFLTYFQNEAQLDKSGLPSDRFFAERPEGSVSTLKIQRTQQEDSAVYLCASSFRGIGANVLTFGAGSRLTVL.

This clone was found a few times. The chain joins TRBV10-1 to TRBJ2-5; a possible D gene is TRBD1 (5 bases). There are 13 residues in the CDR3. Germline CDR1 WNHNN, CDR2 SYGVQD (reference sequence). The V end was cut by 8 bases, the J end by 5 bases, with 15 bases between. CDR3 nucleotide sequence: TGCGCCAGCGGCGGACAAATGTGGGAGACCCAGTACTTC. Translating gives CASGGQMWETQYF.